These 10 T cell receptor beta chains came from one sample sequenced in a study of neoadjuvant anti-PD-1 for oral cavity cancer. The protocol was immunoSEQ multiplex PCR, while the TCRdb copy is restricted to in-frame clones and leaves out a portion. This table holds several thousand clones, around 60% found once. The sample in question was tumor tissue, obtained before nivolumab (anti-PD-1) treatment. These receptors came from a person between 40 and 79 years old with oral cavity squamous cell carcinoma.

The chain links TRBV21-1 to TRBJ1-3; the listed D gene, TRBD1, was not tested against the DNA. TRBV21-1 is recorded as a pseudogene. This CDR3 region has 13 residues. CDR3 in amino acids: CASRVRQRNTIYF. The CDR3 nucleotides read TGTGCCAGCAGGGTGCGACAGCGAAACACCATATATTTT.

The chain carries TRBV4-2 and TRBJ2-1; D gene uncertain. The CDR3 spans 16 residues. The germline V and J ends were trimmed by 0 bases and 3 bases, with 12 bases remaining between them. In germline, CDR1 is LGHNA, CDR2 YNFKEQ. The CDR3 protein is CASSQDPGLNYNEQFF. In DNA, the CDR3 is TGTGCCAGCAGCCAAGACCCCGGTCTAAACTACAATGAGCAGTTCTTC.

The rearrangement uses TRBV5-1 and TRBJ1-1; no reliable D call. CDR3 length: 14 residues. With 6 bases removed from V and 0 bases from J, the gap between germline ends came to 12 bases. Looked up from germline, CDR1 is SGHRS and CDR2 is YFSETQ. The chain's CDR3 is CASTGSGMNTEAFF. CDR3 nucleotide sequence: TGCGCCAGCACCGGCAGCGGGATGAACACTGAAGCTTTCTTT.

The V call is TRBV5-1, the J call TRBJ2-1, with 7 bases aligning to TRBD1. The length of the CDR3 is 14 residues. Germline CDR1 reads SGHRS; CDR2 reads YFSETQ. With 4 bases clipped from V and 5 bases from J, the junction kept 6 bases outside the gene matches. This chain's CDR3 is CASSRDSVNNEQFF. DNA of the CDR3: TGCGCCAGCAGCAGGGACAGCGTTAACAATGAGCAGTTCTTC.

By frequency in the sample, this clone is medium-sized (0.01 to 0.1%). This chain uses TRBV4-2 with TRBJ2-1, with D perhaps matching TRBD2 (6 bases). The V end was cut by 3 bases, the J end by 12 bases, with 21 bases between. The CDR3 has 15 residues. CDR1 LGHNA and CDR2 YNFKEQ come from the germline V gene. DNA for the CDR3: TGTGCCAGCAGCCAGGGGGGAGCCTACAATGAGCGGCAGTTCTTC. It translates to CASSQGGAYNERQFF.

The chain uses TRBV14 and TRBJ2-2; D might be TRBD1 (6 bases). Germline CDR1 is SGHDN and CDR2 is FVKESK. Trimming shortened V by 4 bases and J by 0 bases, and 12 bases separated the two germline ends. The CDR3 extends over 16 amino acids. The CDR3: CASSLTRGANTGELFF. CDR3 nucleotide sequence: TGTGCCAGCAGCCTTACCAGGGGCGCGAACACCGGGGAGCTGTTTTTT.

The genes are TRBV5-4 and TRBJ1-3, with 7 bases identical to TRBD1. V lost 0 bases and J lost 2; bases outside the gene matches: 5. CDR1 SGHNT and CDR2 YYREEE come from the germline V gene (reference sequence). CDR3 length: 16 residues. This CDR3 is CASSLEWQGAGNTIYF. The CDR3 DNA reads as TGTGCCAGCAGCTTGGAATGGCAGGGGGCTGGAAACACCATATATTTT.

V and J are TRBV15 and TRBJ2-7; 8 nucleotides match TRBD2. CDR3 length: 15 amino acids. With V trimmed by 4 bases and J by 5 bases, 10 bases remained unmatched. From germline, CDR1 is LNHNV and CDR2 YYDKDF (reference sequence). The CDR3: CATSTRARTSNEQYF. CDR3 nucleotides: TGTGCCACCAGCACCCGCGCCCGGACTAGCAACGAGCAGTACTTC. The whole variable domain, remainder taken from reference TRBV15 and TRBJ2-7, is DAMVIQNPRYQVTQFGKPVTLSCSQTLNHNVMYWYQQKSSQAPKLLFHYYDKDFNNEADTPDNFQSRRPNTSFCFLDIRSPGLGDTAMYLCATSTRARTSNEQYFGPGTRLTVT.

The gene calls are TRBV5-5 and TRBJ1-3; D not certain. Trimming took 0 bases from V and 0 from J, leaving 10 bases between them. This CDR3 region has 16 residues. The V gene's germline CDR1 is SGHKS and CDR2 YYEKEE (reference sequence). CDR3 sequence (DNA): TGTGCCAGCAGCTTGGGAAGCGCCAGCTCTGGAAACACCATATATTTT. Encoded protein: CASSLGSASSGNTIYF.

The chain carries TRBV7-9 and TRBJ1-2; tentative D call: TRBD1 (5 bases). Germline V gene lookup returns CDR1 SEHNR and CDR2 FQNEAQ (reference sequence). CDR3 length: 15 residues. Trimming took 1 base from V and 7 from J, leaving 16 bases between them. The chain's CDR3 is CASSLGVAGNFGYTF. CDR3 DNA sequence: TGTGCCAGCAGCTTAGGTGTGGCAGGGAATTTTGGCTACACCTTC.